These T cell receptor beta chains were read from a single sample in a study of shared clonotypes between healthy human individuals. The method was immunoSEQ multiplex PCR; TCRdb's version includes in-frame clones alone and lacks a portion of them. The sample shows about 2.4 million clones, 93% of them seen only once. Material: naive CD4+ T cells from PBMCs. Receptor source: a man between 18 and 29 years old in good health. Some clones in this sample may be carry-over from other donors' samples. Both conserved end residues are part of each CDR3. Fields, in order: V gene, J gene, CDR3 protein.

TRBV12-5	TRBJ2-3	CASGFSAGGTDTQYF
TRBV30	TRBJ1-1	CAWKTNPEGTGVNTEAFF
TRBV6-5	TRBJ2-4	CASRFNRDTKNIQYF
TRBV7-8	TRBJ1-3	CASSPSAGMFGNTIYF
TRBV27	TRBJ2-2	CASSLYRVANTGELFF
TRBV2	TRBJ2-1	CASSGGSGRYNEQFF
TRBV11-2	TRBJ2-5	CASSPGAGWETQYF
TRBV11-2	TRBJ1-5	CASSLDPQGVQPQHF
TRBV15	TRBJ2-7	CATSRGTGGGYEQYF
TRBV15	TRBJ2-2	CATSRVGRGAGELFF
TRBV25-1	TRBJ2-2	CASSSSPSGRIGELFF
TRBV9	TRBJ1-2	CASSVRSGAGEVYGYTF
TRBV28	TRBJ1-4	CASRRGAGEKLFF
TRBV27	TRBJ1-1	CASSFRQGATMNTEAFF